Listed below are T cell receptor beta chains from one sample, sequenced in a study of control samples from healthy donors and cancer patients. Sequenced by immunoSEQ multiplex PCR; TCRdb stores in-frame clones only, minus some. This sample has about 150,000 clones; almost 90% occur once, and the top ten carry approximately 1.7%. The specimen was blood. These receptors were obtained from a man younger than 35 in good health. CDR3s include the opening cysteine and the closing phenylalanine or tryptophan. Each record gives: V gene, clone size, J gene, D gene, CDR3 DNA, CDR3 protein. A D gene is named only where the DNA matches it firmly. Clone size is not always given. Where it is, it says once, few, many or a class for expanded clones.

v_gene: TRBV9; abundance: NA; j_gene: TRBJ2-3; d_gene: NA; CDR3nt: TGTGCCAGCAGCCCCCGGACAGCCACAAGCACAGATACGCAGTATTTT; CDR3aa: CASSPRTATSTDTQYF
v_gene: TRBV19; abundance: NA; j_gene: TRBJ1-5; d_gene: NA; CDR3nt: TGTGCCAGTAGCCCGGGGGGGAGCAATCAGCCCCAGCATTTT; CDR3aa: CASSPGGSNQPQHF
v_gene: TRBV4-1; abundance: NA; j_gene: TRBJ2-3; d_gene: TRBD2; CDR3nt: TGCGCCAGCAGCCTCTATAGCGGGGGGTCGGCAGATACGCAGTATTTT; CDR3aa: CASSLYSGGSADTQYF
v_gene: TRBV28; abundance: NA; j_gene: TRBJ1-1; d_gene: NA; CDR3nt: TGTGCCAGCAGTGACAGTTTGAACACTGAAGCTTTCTTT; CDR3aa: CASSDSLNTEAFF
v_gene: TRBV6-6; abundance: NA; j_gene: TRBJ2-1; d_gene: TRBD2; CDR3nt: TGTGCCAGCAGTTACGCGGGACTAGCGGTATACAATGAGCAGTTCTTC; CDR3aa: CASSYAGLAVYNEQFF
v_gene: TRBV11-3; abundance: NA; j_gene: TRBJ1-2; d_gene: NA; CDR3nt: TGTGCCAGCAGCTTGGGCAGCACGGGGAACTATGGCTACACCTTC; CDR3aa: CASSLGSTGNYGYTF
v_gene: TRBV5-4; abundance: NA; j_gene: TRBJ1-4; d_gene: NA; CDR3nt: TGTGCCAGCAGCACAGACCCAAGGGAAAAACTGTTTTTT; CDR3aa: CASSTDPREKLFF
v_gene: TRBV3-1/TRBV3-2; abundance: NA; j_gene: TRBJ2-3; d_gene: NA; CDR3nt: TGTGCCAGCAGCCAAGTTCTGGTGGATACGCAGTATTTT; CDR3aa: CASSQVLVDTQYF
v_gene: TRBV2; abundance: once; j_gene: TRBJ2-2; d_gene: NA; CDR3nt: TGTGCCAGCAGTGGAAGGGGATCTAGCGTAACCGGGGAGCTGTTTTTT; CDR3aa: CASSGRGSSVTGELFF
v_gene: TRBV7-2; abundance: NA; j_gene: TRBJ1-3; d_gene: TRBD1; CDR3nt: TGTGCCAGCAGCTTGATGGTTGCGGGACAGGAAAACACCATATATTTT; CDR3aa: CASSLMVAGQENTIYF
v_gene: TRBV4-3; abundance: NA; j_gene: TRBJ2-2; d_gene: TRBD2; CDR3nt: TGCGCCAGCAGCCAAGATCGACCCTCGGGGGGGCCTAGGGGGGAGCTGTTTTTT; CDR3aa: CASSQDRPSGGPRGELFF
v_gene: TRBV10-3; abundance: NA; j_gene: TRBJ1-4; d_gene: TRBD1; CDR3nt: TGTGCCATCAGTGATGGGACAGGGGCTGAAAAACTGTTTTTT; CDR3aa: CAISDGTGAEKLFF
v_gene: TRBV12-3/TRBV12-4; abundance: few; j_gene: TRBJ1-3; d_gene: NA; CDR3nt: TGTGCCAGCAGTTTATGGTTAAACACCATATATTTT; CDR3aa: CASSLWLNTIYF
v_gene: TRBV6-2/TRBV6-3; abundance: once; j_gene: TRBJ1-6; d_gene: TRBD1; CDR3nt: TGTGCCAGCAGTTACGACGTCGCCGGGACAGTTAATTCACCCCTCCACTTT; CDR3aa: CASSYDVAGTVNSPLHF
v_gene: TRBV14; abundance: NA; j_gene: TRBJ2-1; d_gene: NA; CDR3nt: TGTGCCAGCAGCCTCCTGGGAAGCAGCTCCTACAATGAGCAGTTCTTC; CDR3aa: CASSLLGSSSYNEQFF
v_gene: TRBV7-3; abundance: once; j_gene: TRBJ2-5; d_gene: NA; CDR3nt: TGTGCCAGCAGCCAAAGGGGGGGAGGACAAGAGACCCAGTACTTC; CDR3aa: CASSQRGGGQETQYF
v_gene: TRBV28; abundance: NA; j_gene: TRBJ1-5; d_gene: NA; CDR3nt: TGTGCCAGCAGGGGGAGGGGAGGGCTTTTGCAGCCCCAGCATTTT; CDR3aa: CASRGRGGLLQPQHF
v_gene: TRBV6-1; abundance: NA; j_gene: TRBJ1-6; d_gene: NA; CDR3nt: TGTGCCAGCAGTGAAGTAGGAGGAGGCTCACCCCTCCACTTT; CDR3aa: CASSEVGGGSPLHF
v_gene: TRBV27; abundance: once; j_gene: TRBJ1-2; d_gene: NA; CDR3nt: TGTGCCAGCAGCCGCGGATTAACGGAAGGCTACACCTTC; CDR3aa: CASSRGLTEGYTF
v_gene: TRBV7-2; abundance: NA; j_gene: TRBJ2-7; d_gene: TRBD1; CDR3nt: TGTGCCAGCAGCGCTCGAACCGGGACAGGGGGTTACGAGCAGTACTTC; CDR3aa: CASSARTGTGGYEQYF
v_gene: TRBV6-5; abundance: NA; j_gene: TRBJ2-3; d_gene: NA; CDR3nt: TGTGCCAGCAGACGCGAAGTTACGCAGTATTTT; CDR3aa: CASRREVTQYF
v_gene: TRBV20-1; abundance: NA; j_gene: TRBJ2-7; d_gene: NA; CDR3nt: TGCAGTGCTTGGGTGGGTTACGAGCAGTACTTC; CDR3aa: CSAWVGYEQYF
v_gene: TRBV5-5; abundance: NA; j_gene: TRBJ2-5; d_gene: TRBD1; CDR3nt: TGTGCCAGCAGCTTCGACAGGGGCAGCGAGACCCAGTACTTC; CDR3aa: CASSFDRGSETQYF
v_gene: TRBV24-1; abundance: NA; j_gene: TRBJ2-1; d_gene: TRBD2; CDR3nt: TGTGCCACCAGGGCGGGGGGGGCTATCAATGAGCAGTTCTTC; CDR3aa: CATRAGGAINEQFF
v_gene: TRBV28; abundance: NA; j_gene: TRBJ1-2; d_gene: TRBD1; CDR3nt: TGTGCCAGCAGTTTATGGGGACCTGGACAGGACCCTAACTATGGCTACACCTTC; CDR3aa: CASSLWGPGQDPNYGYTF